A single TCR beta chain is shown here with its context. This CDR3 is built from 16 residues. J lost 4 bases, V lost 4 bases, and 8 bases had no gene match. Germline CDR1 is SGHRS and CDR2 is YFSETQ. Profiled with immunoSEQ multiplex PCR; TCRdb holds only in-frame clones, not every one. The sample contains 220,000 or so clones, about 86% of which appear only once. The data stem from a study of blood T cell repertoires in COVID-19. This chain connects TRBV5-1 to TRBJ1-6; TRBD1 agrees at 7 bases. The sample was peripheral blood. The sequence was collected from a woman aged 45 to 65 with COVID-19, enrolled during active disease. The CDR3, as DNA: TGCGCCAGCAGCCACCAGGGGGACGAGTATAATTCACCCCTCCACTTT. It specifies CASSHQGDEYNSPLHF.